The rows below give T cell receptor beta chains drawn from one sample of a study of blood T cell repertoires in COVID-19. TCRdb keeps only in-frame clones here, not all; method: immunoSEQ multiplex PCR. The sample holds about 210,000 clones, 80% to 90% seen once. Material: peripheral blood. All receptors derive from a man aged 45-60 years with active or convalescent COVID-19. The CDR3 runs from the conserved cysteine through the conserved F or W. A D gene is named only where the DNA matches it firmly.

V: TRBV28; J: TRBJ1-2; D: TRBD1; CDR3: CASSLLAGGNYGYTF
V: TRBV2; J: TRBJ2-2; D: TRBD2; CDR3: CASSGTSSFSGELFF
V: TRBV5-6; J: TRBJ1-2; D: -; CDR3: CASSLERGYTF
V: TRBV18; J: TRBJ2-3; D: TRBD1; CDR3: CASSPREGAGDTQYF
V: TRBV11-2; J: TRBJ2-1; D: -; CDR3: CASSLEPGTYNEQFF
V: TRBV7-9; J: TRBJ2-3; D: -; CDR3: CASSLGYPPEYF
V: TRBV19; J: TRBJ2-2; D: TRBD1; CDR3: CASRGTGITGELFF
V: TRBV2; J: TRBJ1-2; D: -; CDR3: CASTSRGGASGYTF
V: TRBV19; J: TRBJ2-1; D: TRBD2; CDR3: CASSLGLAVNEQFF
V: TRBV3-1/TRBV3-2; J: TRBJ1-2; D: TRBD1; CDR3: CASSQEWDRGEGYTF
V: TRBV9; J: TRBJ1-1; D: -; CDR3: CASSVEGGWDTEAFF
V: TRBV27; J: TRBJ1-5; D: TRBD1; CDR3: CASRGSTGGDQPQHF
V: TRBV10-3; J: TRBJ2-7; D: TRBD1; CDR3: CAISIAPGQGEQYF
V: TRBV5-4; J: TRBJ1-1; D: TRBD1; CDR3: CASSLGQGGYTEAFF
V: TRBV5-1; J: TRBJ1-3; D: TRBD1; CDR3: CASSPGGQISGNTIYF
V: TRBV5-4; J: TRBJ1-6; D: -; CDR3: CASSQDWTYNSPLHF
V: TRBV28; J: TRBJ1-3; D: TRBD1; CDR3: CASSPTQGVGNTIYF
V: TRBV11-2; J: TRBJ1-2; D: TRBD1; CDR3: CASSLDREGPGYTF
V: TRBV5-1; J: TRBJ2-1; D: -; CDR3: CASSLVQVGNEQFF
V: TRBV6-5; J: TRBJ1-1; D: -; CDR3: CASRDRGEGTEAFF
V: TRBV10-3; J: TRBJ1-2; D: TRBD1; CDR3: CASRPGDSYGYTF
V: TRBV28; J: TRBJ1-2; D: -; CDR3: CASSFPGDYGYTF
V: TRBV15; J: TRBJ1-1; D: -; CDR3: CATSSQPTVNTEAFF
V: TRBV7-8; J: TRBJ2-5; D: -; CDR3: CASSPLTQETQYF
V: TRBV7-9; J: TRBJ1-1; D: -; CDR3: CASNIGGANTEAFF
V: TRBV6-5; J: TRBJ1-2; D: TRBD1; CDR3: CASSYSFTQGAGYTF
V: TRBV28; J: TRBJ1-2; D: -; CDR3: CASSLTLRDGYGYTF
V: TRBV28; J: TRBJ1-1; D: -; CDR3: CASRSRLATEAFF
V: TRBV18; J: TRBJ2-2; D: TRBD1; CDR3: CASSPRGQGDTGELFF
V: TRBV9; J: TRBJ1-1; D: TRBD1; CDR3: CASSVEGGRGQNTEAFF
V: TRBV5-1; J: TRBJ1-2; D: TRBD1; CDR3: CASSRQGANYGYTF
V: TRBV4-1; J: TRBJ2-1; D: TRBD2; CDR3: CASSQGIAGAYNEQFF
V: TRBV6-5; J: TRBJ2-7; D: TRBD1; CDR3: CASRPQGAYEQYF
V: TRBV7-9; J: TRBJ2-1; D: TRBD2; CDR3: CASKRGGEVNEQFF
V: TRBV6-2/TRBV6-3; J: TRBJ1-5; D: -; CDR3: CASSYSGHNQPQHF
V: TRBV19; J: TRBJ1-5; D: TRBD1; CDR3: CASSMRDSRNQPQHF
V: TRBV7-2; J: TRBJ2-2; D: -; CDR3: CASSWLAAANTGELFF
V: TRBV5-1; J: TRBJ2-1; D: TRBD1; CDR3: CASSMMGQGENEQFF
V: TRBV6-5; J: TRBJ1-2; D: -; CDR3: CASSSPGVYGYTF
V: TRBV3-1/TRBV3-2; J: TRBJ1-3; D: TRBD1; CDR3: CASSPPTGAYGNTIYF
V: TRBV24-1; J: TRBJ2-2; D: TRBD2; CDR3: CATSVSGLAGGPGTGELFF
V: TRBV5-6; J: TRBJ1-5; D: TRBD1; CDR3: CASSRGQGRNQPQHF
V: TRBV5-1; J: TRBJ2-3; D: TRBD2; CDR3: CASRLLAGDTDTQYF
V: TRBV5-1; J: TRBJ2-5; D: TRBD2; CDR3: CASSLGPAGGGETQYF
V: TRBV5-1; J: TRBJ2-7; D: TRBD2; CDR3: CASSTGTSGTYEQYF
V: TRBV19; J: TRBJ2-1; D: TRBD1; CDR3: CASSLLGDRGEQFF
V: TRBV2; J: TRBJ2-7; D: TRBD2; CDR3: CASRRDPTSGSYEQYF
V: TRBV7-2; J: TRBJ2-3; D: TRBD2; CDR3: CASSLAGGPTDTQYF
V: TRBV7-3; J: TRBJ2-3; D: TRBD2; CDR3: CASSLAGAEDTQYF
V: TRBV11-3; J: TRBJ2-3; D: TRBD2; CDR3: CASRGGTTDTQYF
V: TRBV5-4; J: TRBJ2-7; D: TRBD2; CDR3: CASSNPWGREGPEQYF
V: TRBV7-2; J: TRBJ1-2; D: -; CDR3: CASSLSALTRGYDYGYTF
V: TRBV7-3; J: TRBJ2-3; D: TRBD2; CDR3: CASSDGASGSTDTQYF
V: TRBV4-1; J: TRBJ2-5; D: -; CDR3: CASSQDGAGKRETQYF
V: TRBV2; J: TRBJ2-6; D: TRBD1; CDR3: CASSGGTGANVLTF
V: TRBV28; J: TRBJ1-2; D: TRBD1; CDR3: CASTPGQGGGYTF
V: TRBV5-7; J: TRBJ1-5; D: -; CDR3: CASSAQWTANQPQHF
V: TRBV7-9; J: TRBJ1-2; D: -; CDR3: CASSLMTAYGYTF
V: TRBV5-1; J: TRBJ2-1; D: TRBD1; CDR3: CASSSLGQGGNEQFF